A selection of T cell receptor beta chains follows, all from one sample in a study of T cells in Graves' hyperthyroidism and ophthalmopathy. MiXCR, applied by TCRdb to the multiplex PCR reads, yields one record per CDR3 protein. The sample has a few hundred thousand distinct CDR3 sequences; around 15% are singletons. Sequenced input: blood. These receptors all stem from a woman aged 40-49 years with Graves' ophthalmopathy. The CDR3 runs from the conserved cysteine through the conserved F or W. D genes are given only for firm matches. Part of the rows lack a size; the others show once, few, many or a class for expanded clones.

>-|TRBJ1-2|TRBD1|TRBV27
TGTGCCAGCAGTTTCCTGGCGGGGACAGGGGGGGTTAATGGCTACACCTTC
CASSFLAGTGGVNGYTF
>many|TRBJ2-3|-|TRBV18
TGTGCCAGCTCACAATCAGGACAGAACACAGATACGCAGTATTTT
CASSQSGQNTDTQYF
>few|TRBJ2-7|TRBD2|TRBV6-2/TRBV6-3
TGTGCCAGCAAAACCGGACTAGCGTCATACGAGCAGTACTTC
CASKTGLASYEQYF
>many|TRBJ2-7|-|TRBV28
TGTGCCAGCAGCATACCAGGGGGGGTCCCGGGACGGAGGTCCTACGAGCAGTACTTC
CASSIPGGVPGRRSYEQYF
>few|TRBJ2-3|-|TRBV9
TGTGCCAGCGGATTACAGGCCCTAACAGATACGCAGTATTTT
CASGLQALTDTQYF
>-|TRBJ2-2|-|TRBV12-3/TRBV12-4
TGTGCCAGCAGTTTAGAGGCGCCCGGGGAGCTGTTTTTT
CASSLEAPGELFF
>many|TRBJ1-5|TRBD1|TRBV3-1
TGTGCCAGCTCACAGGGGCAGAGCAATCAGCCCCAGCATTTT
CASSQGQSNQPQHF
>many|TRBJ2-7|-|TRBV30
TGTGCCTGGAGTGCCGGGGCCCGTTACGAGCAGTACTTC
CAWSAGARYEQYF
>-|TRBJ1-5|-|TRBV20-1
TGCAGTGCCCTACAGGGATCTAGCAATCAGCCCCAGCATTTT
CSALQGSSNQPQHF
>-|TRBJ2-7|-|TRBV7-9
TGTGCCAGCAGCCCCAACCCGGACTCCTCCTACGAGCAGTACTTC
CASSPNPDSSYEQYF
>few|TRBJ2-3|TRBD1|TRBV5-6
TGTGCCAGCAGCACGCTCCCGACAGGGGCGACTACAGATACGCAGTATTTT
CASSTLPTGATTDTQYF
>-|TRBJ1-4|-|TRBV29-1
TGCAGCGCTGGATGGGGAGTAGGAAAACTGTTTTTT
CSAGWGVGKLFF
>many|TRBJ2-3|-|TRBV6-2/TRBV6-3
TGTGCCAGCCGGGAGCAGGGAAAGAAGGGCACAGATACGCAGTATTTT
CASREQGKKGTDTQYF
>-|TRBJ2-1|-|TRBV7-3
TGTGCCAGCAGCTTAGCGGGATTTACCTACAATGAGCAGTTCTTC
CASSLAGFTYNEQFF
>many|TRBJ2-7|TRBD1|TRBV18
TGTGCCAGCTCACCTGGGACAGGTTTCTACGAGCAGTACTTC
CASSPGTGFYEQYF
>-|TRBJ2-7|TRBD1|TRBV29-1
TGCAGCGTGCGGACAGGGGACAATTGGATCGAGCAGTACTTC
CSVRTGDNWIEQYF
>-|TRBJ2-1|TRBD2|TRBV7-9
TGTGCCAGCAGCTTAGTAGCAGGTAGCGGGAGAATAATCTACAATGAGCAGTTCTTC
CASSLVAGSGRIIYNEQFF
>-|TRBJ1-2|TRBD1|TRBV6-1
TGTGCCAGCAAAGGGACAGGTGGTAACTATGGCTACACCTTC
CASKGTGGNYGYTF
>many|TRBJ1-2|-|TRBV2
TGTGCCAGCAGTGACAGGAACTATGGCTACACCTTC
CASSDRNYGYTF
>-|TRBJ1-2|-|TRBV28
TGTGCCAGCAGTTTGGGGGGACGATTTTATGGCTACACCTTC
CASSLGGRFYGYTF
>few|TRBJ2-2|TRBD2|TRBV5-1
TGCGCCAGCAGCCCCGGGACTAGGCCCACCGGGGAGCTGTTTTTT
CASSPGTRPTGELFF
>few|TRBJ2-7|-|TRBV15
TGTGCCACCAGAGAAAGGGCGGGCGAGCAGTACTTC
CATRERAGEQYF
>few|TRBJ1-1|-|TRBV6-1
TGTGCCAGCGGTAAGCCCCCAAGGGCTTTCTTT
CASGKPPRAFF
>-|TRBJ1-6|-|TRBV4-1
TGCGCCAGCAGCCAAGCCCTATTCGGGCTGGAAGGGCCTAATTCACCCCTCCACTTT
CASSQALFGLEGPNSPLHF
>many|TRBJ2-3|-|TRBV12-3/TRBV12-4
TGTGCCAGCAGTCCAATCCCGGTGAGCACAGATACGCAGTATTTT
CASSPIPVSTDTQYF
>-|TRBJ2-6|-|TRBV2
TGTGCCAGCAGTTATGGCGGCTCTGGGGCCAACGTCCTGACTTTC
CASSYGGSGANVLTF
>many|TRBJ2-1|-|TRBV20-1
TGCAGTGCCAGGGGGGGAGCCTCCGTAGATGAGCAGTTCTTC
CSARGGASVDEQFF
>-|TRBJ1-1|-|TRBV27
TGTGCCAGCAGTAAAAAGGCGACCACTGAAGCTTTCTTT
CASSKKATTEAFF
>many|TRBJ1-5|-|TRBV30
TGTGCCTGGAGTACGAGGTCGGCAGTCTCCCAGCCCCAGCATTTT
CAWSTRSAVSQPQHF
>few|TRBJ2-5|TRBD1|TRBV5-1
TGCGCCAGCAGGCGGTACAGGGGGCAAGAGACCCAGTACTTC
CASRRYRGQETQYF
>few|TRBJ1-2|TRBD1|TRBV2
TGTGCCAGCAGTCCCCCGGACAGGGTCGGCTACACCTTC
CASSPPDRVGYTF
>-|TRBJ1-3|-|TRBV3-1
TGTACCAGCAGCCAAGGACTGGGGAACACCATATATTTT
CTSSQGLGNTIYF
>many|TRBJ1-4|TRBD1|TRBV27
TGTGCCAGCAGACTACAGGGGACTAATGAAAAACTGTTTTTT
CASRLQGTNEKLFF
>many|TRBJ2-7|-|TRBV11-2
TGTGCCAGCAGCTTAGCGCTATACTACGAGCAGTACTTC
CASSLALYYEQYF
>-|TRBJ2-2|TRBD1|TRBV12-3/TRBV12-4
TGTGCCAGCAGATTTCTGGGACAGGCGAACACCGGGGAGCTGTTTTTT
CASRFLGQANTGELFF
>-|TRBJ1-1|TRBD1|TRBV6-1
TGTGCCAGCAGCACCCGGGACAGGGCCACTGAAGCTTTCTTT
CASSTRDRATEAFF
>-|TRBJ1-2|-|TRBV10-3
TGTGCCACCAAACGAGAGGGGCAAAGGGATTGGGGCTACACCTTC
CATKREGQRDWGYTF
>few|TRBJ1-1|-|TRBV2
TGTGCCAGCAGTATGACGAGGGAGTCTGAAGCTTTCTTT
CASSMTRESEAFF
>-|TRBJ1-1|TRBD1|TRBV27
TGTGCCAGCAGCGCCCCAACTCGACAGGGGGCCTTTACTGAAGCTTTCTTT
CASSAPTRQGAFTEAFF
>-|TRBJ1-1|-|TRBV11-3
TGTGCCAGCAGCTCCTTCCGCGAGACTGAAGCTTTCTTT
CASSSFRETEAFF
>many|TRBJ1-2|-|TRBV28
TGTGCCAGCAGTTCCAGAAGCTATGGCTACACCTTC
CASSSRSYGYTF
>many|TRBJ2-3|-|TRBV7-3
TGTGCCAGCAGCTATTCCTACGGAGATACGCAGTATTTT
CASSYSYGDTQYF
>many|TRBJ2-7|TRBD1|TRBV5-1
TGCGCCAGCAGCTTGGGCCTTGGGACAGACTACGAGCAGTACTTC
CASSLGLGTDYEQYF
>many|TRBJ1-1|-|TRBV20-1
TGCAGTGCTAGAGGTAACACTGAAGCTTTCTTT
CSARGNTEAFF
>many|TRBJ2-5|-|TRBV11-3
TGTGCCAGCAGCTTAGAGCCAGACCAAGAGACCCAGTACTTC
CASSLEPDQETQYF
>few|TRBJ2-1|TRBD2|TRBV5-1
TGCGCCAGCAGTCGGACTAGCGGGAGTGACTACAATGAGCAGTTCTTC
CASSRTSGSDYNEQFF
>many|TRBJ2-5|-|TRBV10-3
TGTGCCATCAGTGTGGGCCCTGGTGGGGAGACCCAGTACTTC
CAISVGPGGETQYF